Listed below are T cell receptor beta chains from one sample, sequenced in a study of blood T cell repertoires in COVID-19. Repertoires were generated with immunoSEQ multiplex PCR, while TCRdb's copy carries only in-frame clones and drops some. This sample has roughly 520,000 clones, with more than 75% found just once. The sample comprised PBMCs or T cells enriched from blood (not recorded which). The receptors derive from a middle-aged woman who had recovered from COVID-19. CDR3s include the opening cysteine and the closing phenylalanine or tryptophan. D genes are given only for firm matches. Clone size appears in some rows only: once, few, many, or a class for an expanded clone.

DNA: TGTGCCAGCCGAAACAGGGCAGATACGCAGTATTTT; CDR3: CASRNRADTQYF; size: .; V: TRBV2; J: TRBJ2-3; D: .; length: 12
DNA: TGCGCCAGCAGCTTGGCCGGGACTAGCGGGAGTAATGAGCAGTTCTTC; CDR3: CASSLAGTSGSNEQFF; size: .; V: TRBV5-1; J: TRBJ2-1; D: TRBD2; length: 16
DNA: TGTGCCATCAGCCGGGACAGGGGGAACACTGAAGCTTTCTTT; CDR3: CAISRDRGNTEAFF; size: .; V: TRBV10-3; J: TRBJ1-1; D: TRBD1; length: 14
DNA: TGTGCCAGCAGCCAAGTGGGCCATAGGGGGTCTGAAGCTTTCTTT; CDR3: CASSQVGHRGSEAFF; size: .; V: TRBV3-1/TRBV3-2; J: TRBJ1-1; D: .; length: 15
DNA: TGCAGCGTTGTGCCGGGGGAACCTGAAGCTTTCTTT; CDR3: CSVVPGEPEAFF; size: .; V: TRBV29-1; J: TRBJ1-1; D: .; length: 12
DNA: TGTGCTAGTGGCCTCGGACTAGCCGCCAGGGAGACCCAGTACTTC; CDR3: CASGLGLAARETQYF; size: .; V: TRBV12-5; J: TRBJ2-5; D: TRBD2; length: 15
DNA: TGTGCCAGCAGTGAATGGCCTCCAGTGGCCTACGAGCAGTACTTC; CDR3: CASSEWPPVAYEQYF; size: .; V: TRBV2; J: TRBJ2-7; D: .; length: 15
DNA: TGTGCCAGCAGCTTGAGGAGGGAAAAACTGTTTTTT; CDR3: CASSLRREKLFF; size: .; V: TRBV5-6; J: TRBJ1-4; D: .; length: 12
DNA: TGTGCCATCAGTGAAGAAAAAAACAGGGGATACACCGGGGAGCTGTTTTTT; CDR3: CAISEEKNRGYTGELFF; size: .; V: TRBV10-3; J: TRBJ2-2; D: TRBD1; length: 17
DNA: TGTGCCAGCAGCCCAACCGCGGGACAGGGGTCCGAGCAGTACTTC; CDR3: CASSPTAGQGSEQYF; size: .; V: TRBV6-5; J: TRBJ2-7; D: TRBD1; length: 15
DNA: TGTGCCAGCAGCCAAAACTTCGGGAGCAATGAGCAGTTCTTC; CDR3: CASSQNFGSNEQFF; size: .; V: TRBV3-1/TRBV3-2; J: TRBJ2-1; D: .; length: 14
DNA: TGCAGCGTGGCGGGCAGGTTGAACACTGAAGCTTTCTTT; CDR3: CSVAGRLNTEAFF; size: .; V: TRBV29-1; J: TRBJ1-1; D: .; length: 13
DNA: TGTGCCAGCAGCCAAGATCGTATCTCGGGGAACGGGGAGCTGTTTTTT; CDR3: CASSQDRISGNGELFF; size: .; V: TRBV4-2; J: TRBJ2-2; D: .; length: 16
DNA: TGTGCCAGCACCCCGGCGGGCTCCACAGATACGCAGTATTTT; CDR3: CASTPAGSTDTQYF; size: once; V: TRBV11-3; J: TRBJ2-3; D: .; length: 14
DNA: TGTGCCAGCAGCTTAGAGTCGCGGCAGGGGACGACCAAAAACATTCAGTACTTC; CDR3: CASSLESRQGTTKNIQYF; size: .; V: TRBV7-2; J: TRBJ2-4; D: .; length: 18
DNA: TGTGCCAGCAGCTCCCCGAACAGGGGCCCACTGAACACTGAAGCTTTCTTT; CDR3: CASSSPNRGPLNTEAFF; size: once; V: TRBV5-4; J: TRBJ1-1; D: TRBD1; length: 17
DNA: TGTGCCAGCAGTTACTGGAGCACAGGGGACACTGAAGCTTTCTTT; CDR3: CASSYWSTGDTEAFF; size: .; V: TRBV6-5; J: TRBJ1-1; D: TRBD1; length: 15
DNA: TGTGCCAGCAGCGTAGGGTACGGAGAAGAGACCCAGTACTTC; CDR3: CASSVGYGEETQYF; size: .; V: TRBV9; J: TRBJ2-5; D: .; length: 14
DNA: TGTGCTAGTGGTTTGAACCAGCGGGGTGAGCAGTTCTTC; CDR3: CASGLNQRGEQFF; size: .; V: TRBV12-5; J: TRBJ2-1; D: TRBD2; length: 13
DNA: TGTGCCAGTAGTATTGGGACTAGCGAGTTCTACGAGCAGTACTTC; CDR3: CASSIGTSEFYEQYF; size: .; V: TRBV19; J: TRBJ2-7; D: TRBD2; length: 15
DNA: TGTGCCAGCAGTGACAGGGGAAGTTTCGCAGATACGCAGTATTTT; CDR3: CASSDRGSFADTQYF; size: .; V: TRBV25-1; J: TRBJ2-3; D: .; length: 15
DNA: TGCGCCAGCAGGGGGACTAGCGGGAGTGTGCAGTACTTC; CDR3: CASRGTSGSVQYF; size: .; V: TRBV5-1; J: TRBJ2-7; D: TRBD2; length: 13
DNA: TGCAGTGGTGCTTGGGGGGGGGCTACTGAAGCTTTCTTT; CDR3: CSGAWGGATEAFF; size: .; V: TRBV29-1; J: TRBJ1-1; D: .; length: 13
DNA: TGTGCCAGCAGCGTAGGCAGGGGGAGAGGCGAAAAACTGTTTTTT; CDR3: CASSVGRGRGEKLFF; size: .; V: TRBV9; J: TRBJ1-4; D: TRBD1; length: 15
DNA: TGTGCCAGCAGCTTGGGGGGGACAGGGAGATACGGCTACACCTTC; CDR3: CASSLGGTGRYGYTF; size: .; V: TRBV5-4; J: TRBJ1-2; D: TRBD1; length: 15
DNA: TGTGCCAGCAGCTCTCGGGGACAGGGGAATTCACCCCTCCACTTT; CDR3: CASSSRGQGNSPLHF; size: .; V: TRBV7-9; J: TRBJ1-6; D: TRBD1; length: 15
DNA: TGTGCCAGCAGCTTAGCTGTGCTACGCTCCTACAATGAGCAGTTCTTC; CDR3: CASSLAVLRSYNEQFF; size: .; V: TRBV7-9; J: TRBJ2-1; D: .; length: 16
DNA: TGTGCCAGCAGTTCCCGACTAGCCCGGCCAAGTTCAGACAATGAGCAGTTCTTC; CDR3: CASSSRLARPSSDNEQFF; size: once; V: TRBV27; J: TRBJ2-1; D: TRBD2; length: 18
DNA: TGTGCCACCACCCAGGGGGACAGGCAATACGAGCAGTACTTC; CDR3: CATTQGDRQYEQYF; size: .; V: TRBV15; J: TRBJ2-7; D: TRBD1; length: 14
DNA: TGTGCCAGCAGCCAAGAGCTCACTAGCGGGAACTCCTACAATGAGCAGTTCTTC; CDR3: CASSQELTSGNSYNEQFF; size: .; V: TRBV3-1/TRBV3-2; J: TRBJ2-1; D: TRBD2; length: 18
DNA: TGTGCCAGCAGCCCGAGGCAGCCGCCGAATGAGCAGTTCTTC; CDR3: CASSPRQPPNEQFF; size: .; V: TRBV5-4; J: TRBJ2-1; D: .; length: 14
DNA: TGTGCCTGGAGTGTGTTTTACAGGGAGGGAGAGACCCAGTACTTC; CDR3: CAWSVFYREGETQYF; size: .; V: TRBV30; J: TRBJ2-5; D: .; length: 15